This is a list of T cell receptor beta chains from one sample in a study of CXCR3-negative and CXCR3-positive naive CD8 T cells. TCRdb re-called the 5' RACE reads and shows each CDR3 protein once, DNA omitted. The sample spans 130,000 to 150,000 distinct CDR3 sequences; the ten largest clones claim roughly 0.28%. Sequenced: naive CXCR3+ CD8+ T cells from blood. Every receptor here comes from a human donor in good health. Some clones in this sample may be carry-over from other donors' samples. CDR3s include the opening cysteine and the closing phenylalanine or tryptophan.

TRBV4-2	TRBJ2-2	CASSQGGTGELFF
TRBV29-1	TRBJ1-4	CSSRGLNEKLFF
TRBV12-3/TRBV12-4	TRBJ2-1	CASSTSGSYYNEQFF
TRBV5-1	TRBJ1-2	CASSSGQGVILGYTF
TRBV29-1	TRBJ1-5	CSIIQGAGQPQHF
TRBV7-6	TRBJ2-1	CASSLSPIEQFF
TRBV11-1	TRBJ2-1	CASSLYRTGSNEQFF
TRBV11-3	TRBJ2-6	CASSLGDRGSLGANVLTF
TRBV7-2	TRBJ2-2	CASSIDRTGELFF
TRBV14	TRBJ1-2	CASSQETGMVYGYTF
TRBV9	TRBJ2-7	CASSAGGTAAYEQYF
TRBV5-1	TRBJ2-7	CASSARGDSLYEQYF
TRBV7-9	TRBJ1-2	CASSPPGTIDYGYTF
TRBV20-1	TRBJ2-1	CSAGLISQSNEQFF
TRBV29-1	TRBJ1-1	CSVLMGNTEAFF
TRBV10-3	TRBJ1-2	CAISDPLGGQADYGYTF
TRBV10-3	TRBJ2-7	CAISGGTRSDEQYF
TRBV18	TRBJ2-7	CASSPGTSYEQYF
TRBV28	TRBJ2-3	CASSRLQSGSTDTQYF
TRBV28	TRBJ2-1	CASSRGTSGRYGEQFF
TRBV29-1	TRBJ2-2	CSVESDENTGELFF
TRBV29-1	TRBJ1-2	CSVAWSSDETGGFNYGYTF
TRBV20-1	TRBJ1-1	CSARRTDDTEAFF
TRBV7-9	TRBJ2-5	CASTVVGANPSQETQYF
TRBV7-2	TRBJ2-7	CASSSPLGGEQYF
TRBV6-2/TRBV6-3	TRBJ2-7	CASRDRGLDFEQYF
TRBV29-1	TRBJ2-1	CSVGDRGSYNEQFF
TRBV7-9	TRBJ2-7	CASSLVGQGLDEQYF
TRBV15	TRBJ2-5	CATSRDRVAGIEETQYF
TRBV20-1	TRBJ1-1	CSARVPQGSRGHTEAFF
TRBV29-1	TRBJ2-1	CSVESRPDRQFF
TRBV10-2	TRBJ1-2	CASSDPAGQANYGYTF
TRBV2	TRBJ1-4	CASSESPAGFQSTNEKLFF
TRBV12-3/TRBV12-4	TRBJ2-7	CASSTEAYEQYF
TRBV7-9	TRBJ2-7	CASSGDAAYEQYF
TRBV10-3	TRBJ1-1	CALKDGLNTEAFF
TRBV7-9	TRBJ1-1	CASSSGQGVGEAFF
TRBV29-1	TRBJ2-7	CSVVGAGGEYEQYF
TRBV7-6	TRBJ1-1	CASSLGKAPGNTEAFF
TRBV6-6	TRBJ2-5	CASSYLETQYF
TRBV4-1	TRBJ2-7	CASSLATGSHYEQYF
TRBV7-9	TRBJ1-1	CASSLVRDIPASDTEAFF
TRBV5-1	TRBJ1-3	CASSLDRVYGNTIYF
TRBV21-1	TRBJ1-1	CASNLGGSEPLNTEAFF
TRBV28	TRBJ2-1	CASSLQERLYNEQFF
TRBV29-1	TRBJ1-1	CSVESQKGAFF
TRBV20-1	TRBJ1-1	CSATPTPGQGEVYAEAFF
TRBV20-1	TRBJ2-3	CSASAYPTDTQYF
TRBV28	TRBJ2-1	CASTLRDIRAGSSYNEQFF
TRBV12-3/TRBV12-4	TRBJ2-2	CASSPRQEGTGELFF
TRBV7-9	TRBJ1-2	CASSPEGARGYTF
TRBV19	TRBJ2-1	CASSIFGNYNEQFF
TRBV15	TRBJ1-2	CATSRDGEGSGGYTF
TRBV11-3	TRBJ2-1	CGFPLRDIFYNEQFF
TRBV5-4	TRBJ2-6	CASSSWDGLAAASGANVLTF
TRBV12-3/TRBV12-4	TRBJ2-1	CASSPGTSGYNEQFF
TRBV6-5	TRBJ2-5	CASSQTGTGVETQYF